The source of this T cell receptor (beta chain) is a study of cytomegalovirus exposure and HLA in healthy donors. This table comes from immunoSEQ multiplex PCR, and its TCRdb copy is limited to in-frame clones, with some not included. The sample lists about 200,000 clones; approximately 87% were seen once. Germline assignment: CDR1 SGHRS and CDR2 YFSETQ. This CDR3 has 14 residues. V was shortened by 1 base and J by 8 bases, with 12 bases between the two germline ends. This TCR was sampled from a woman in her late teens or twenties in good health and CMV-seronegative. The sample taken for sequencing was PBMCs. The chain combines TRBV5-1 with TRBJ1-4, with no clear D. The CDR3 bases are TGCGCCAGCAGCTTGAATGCCCTAGGAGAAAAACTGTTTTTT. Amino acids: CASSLNALGEKLFF.